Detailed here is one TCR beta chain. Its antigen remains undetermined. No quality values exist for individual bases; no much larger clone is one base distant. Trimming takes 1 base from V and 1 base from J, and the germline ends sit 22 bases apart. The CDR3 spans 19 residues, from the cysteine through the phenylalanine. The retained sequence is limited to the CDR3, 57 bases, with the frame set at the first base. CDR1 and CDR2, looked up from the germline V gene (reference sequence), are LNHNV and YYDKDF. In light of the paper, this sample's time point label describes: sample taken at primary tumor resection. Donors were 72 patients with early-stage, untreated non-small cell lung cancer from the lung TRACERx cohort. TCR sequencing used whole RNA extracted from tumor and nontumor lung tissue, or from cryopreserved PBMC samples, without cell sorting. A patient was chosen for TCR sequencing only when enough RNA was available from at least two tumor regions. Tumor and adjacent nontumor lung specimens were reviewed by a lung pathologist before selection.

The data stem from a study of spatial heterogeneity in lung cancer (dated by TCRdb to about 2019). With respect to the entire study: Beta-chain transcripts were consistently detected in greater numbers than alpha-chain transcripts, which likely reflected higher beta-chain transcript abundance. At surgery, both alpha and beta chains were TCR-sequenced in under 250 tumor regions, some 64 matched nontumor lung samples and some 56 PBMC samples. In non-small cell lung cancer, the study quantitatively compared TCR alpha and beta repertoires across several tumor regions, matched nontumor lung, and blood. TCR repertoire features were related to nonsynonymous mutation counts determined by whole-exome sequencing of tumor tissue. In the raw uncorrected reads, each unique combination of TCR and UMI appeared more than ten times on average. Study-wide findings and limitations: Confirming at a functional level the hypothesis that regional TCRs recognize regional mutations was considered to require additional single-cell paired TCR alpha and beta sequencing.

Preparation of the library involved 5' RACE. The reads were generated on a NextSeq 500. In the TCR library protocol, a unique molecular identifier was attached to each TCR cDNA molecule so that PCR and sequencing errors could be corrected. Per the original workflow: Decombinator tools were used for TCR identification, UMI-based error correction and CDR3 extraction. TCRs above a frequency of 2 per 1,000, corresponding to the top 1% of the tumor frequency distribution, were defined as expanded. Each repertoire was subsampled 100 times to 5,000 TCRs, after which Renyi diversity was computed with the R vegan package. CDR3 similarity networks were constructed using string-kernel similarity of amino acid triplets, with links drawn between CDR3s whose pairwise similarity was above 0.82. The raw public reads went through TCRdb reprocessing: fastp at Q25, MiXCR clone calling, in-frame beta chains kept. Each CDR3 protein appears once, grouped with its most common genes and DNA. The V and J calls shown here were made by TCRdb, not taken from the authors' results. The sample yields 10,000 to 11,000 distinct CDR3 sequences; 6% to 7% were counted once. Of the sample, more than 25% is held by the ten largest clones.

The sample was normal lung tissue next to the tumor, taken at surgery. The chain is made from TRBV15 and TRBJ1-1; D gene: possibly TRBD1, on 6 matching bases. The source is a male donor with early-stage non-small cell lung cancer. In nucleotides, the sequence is TGTGCCACCAGCAGAGTCGGCCTCCCCGATCCCAGGGGGAACACTGAAGCTTTCTTT. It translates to CATSRVGLPDPRGNTEAFF.